The 22 T cell receptor beta chains listed next were all sequenced from one sample in a study of T cell responses to AZD1222 COVID-19 vaccine. Measured with immunoSEQ multiplex PCR; TCRdb has only the in-frame clones, and not every one. Altogether about 140,000 clones are present, roughly 92% being singletons, with the ten largest covering 1.7%. Material: peripheral blood, obtained on day 0 of AZD1222 vaccination. These TCRs come from an adult in good health.

A word on this clone: The same CDR3 arises from other DNA sequences in this sample as well. The genes are TRBV2 and TRBJ2-3; D remains unclear. Trimming took off 1 base at V and 0 bases at J, with 5 bases between the two ends. The CDR3 is 14 residues long. Looked up from germline, CDR1 is SNHLY and CDR2 is FYNNEI. Here the CDR3 DNA reads TGTGCCAGCAGTGAAGGGCTAAGCACAGATACGCAGTATTTT. Translating it yields CASSEGLSTDTQYF.

This chain uses TRBV10-3 with TRBJ2-1; tentatively, D is TRBD2 (6 bases). The CDR3 has 14 residues. V was clipped by 2 bases and J by 13 bases, with 18 bases between them. Germline CDR1 is ENHRY and CDR2 is SYGVKD. The CDR3: CAISEPPAGPPQFF. The DNA of the CDR3 is TGTGCCATCAGTGAGCCCCCAGCGGGTCCTCCCCAGTTCTTC.

The gene calls are TRBV27 and TRBJ1-2; the D is unclear. The CDR3 is 14 residues long. CDR1 and CDR2 from the germline V gene are MNHEY and SMNVEV (reference sequence). The germline V and J ends were trimmed by 2 bases and 4 bases, with 11 bases remaining between them. The CDR3 DNA reads as TGTGCCAGCAGTTTAGCGGGCGTTGGCTATGGCTACACCTTC. Amino acids: CASSLAGVGYGYTF.

This rearrangement joins TRBV6-1 to TRBJ1-4; 12 bases agree with TRBD1. Germline assignment: CDR1 MNHNS and CDR2 SASEGT. The V segment lost 3 bases and the J segment 7 bases; nucleotides outside the gene matches: 0. The CDR3 is 14 residues long. The CDR3 coding sequence is TGTGCCAGCAGTGAGGGACAGGGGGCTGAAAAACTGTTTTTT. Its protein is CASSEGQGAEKLFF.

J is TRBJ1-6 and V is TRBV5-1; possibly TRBD1 for D (5 bases). The CDR3 sequence is 15 residues long. CDR1 is SGHRS and CDR2 is YFSETQ in the germline V gene. V lost 0 bases and J lost 6, with 10 bases in between. The CDR3 here is CASSLGGLLNSPLHF. In DNA form, the CDR3 reads TGCGCCAGCAGCTTGGGGGGCCTACTTAATTCACCCCTCCACTTT.

The J gene is TRBJ1-1, the V gene TRBV11-2, with 8 bases fitting TRBD1. J gave up 5 bases and V 5 bases, and 13 bases lay outside the gene matches. The CDR3 runs to 16 residues. CDR1 and CDR2 from the germline V gene are SGHAT and FQNNGV. CDR3 nucleotide sequence: TGTGCCAGCAGCCCTCGTCCTTTTTACAGGGGGACTGAAGCTTTCTTT. This encodes CASSPRPFYRGTEAFF.

This sequence joins TRBV6-5 and TRBJ2-2, with 8 bases identical to TRBD1. Germline loops: CDR1 MNHEY, CDR2 SVGAGI. V shed 7 bases, J shed 5 bases, and the junction held 9 bases outside the gene matches. This CDR3 has 15 amino acids. DNA for the CDR3: TGTGCCAGCACCATTGACAGGGGTCGAACCGGGGAGCTGTTTTTT. This translates into CASTIDRGRTGELFF.

The CDR3, as DNA: TGCGCCAGCAGCCAAATTTTTCCGGGACGAGATGAGCAGTTCTTC. Its protein is CASSQIFPGRDEQFF. The rearrangement joins TRBV4-1 to TRBJ2-1, with D perhaps being TRBD1 or TRBD2 (5 bases each). The CDR3 is 15 residues long. The V and J ends lost 2 bases and 8 bases respectively, with 16 bases between them. Germline-derived CDR1 and CDR2 are MGHRA and YSYEKL.

This chain uses TRBV24-1 with TRBJ2-5; D call uncertain. This CDR3 comprises 11 residues. With 0 bases removed from V and 5 bases from J, the gap between germline ends came to 0 bases. CDR1 is KGHDR and CDR2 is SFDVKD in the germline V gene. The CDR3 reads CATSDLETQYF. Here the CDR3 DNA reads TGTGCCACCAGTGATTTGGAGACCCAGTACTTC.

The gene calls are TRBV19 and TRBJ1-5; 7 bases match TRBD1. The CDR3 runs 14 residues. V lost 3 bases and J lost 6; bases outside the gene matches: 5. Germline-derived CDR1 and CDR2 are LNHDA and SQIVND (reference sequence). The CDR3 reads CASSISQGSQPQHF. The CDR3 DNA follows: TGTGCCAGTAGTATCTCACAGGGGTCTCAGCCCCAGCATTTT.

The chain combines TRBV3-1 (or the pseudogene TRBV3-2) with TRBJ2-3; 10 bases match TRBD2. From germline, CDR1 is LGHDT and CDR2 YNNKEL (reference sequence). This CDR3 has 17 amino acids. V lost 6 bases and J lost 6; bases outside the gene matches: 15. CDR3 sequence (DNA): TGTGCCAGCAGTCAGCGCCCTAGCGGGAGAGATTTCGATACGCAGTATTTT. It is translated as CASSQRPSGRDFDTQYF.

This chain links TRBV19 with TRBJ1-1; tentatively, D is TRBD1 (5 bases). This CDR3 has 13 amino acids. V was pared by 4 bases and J by 11 bases, with 17 bases between. Germline CDR1 reads LNHDA; CDR2 reads SQIVND (reference sequence). CDR3 sequence (DNA): TGTGCCAGTAGTACCGGTCAGGGATTGATGGCTTTCTTT. Encoded protein: CASSTGQGLMAFF.

This clone was observed once. The chain uses TRBV19 and TRBJ1-5; tentative D call: TRBD1 (6 bases). Trimming left V 6 bases short and J 7 bases short, with 13 bases between. CDR1 is LNHDA, CDR2 SQIVND, per germline (reference sequence). The CDR3 has 13 residues. The CDR3 coding sequence is TGTGCCAGTAGGCGAACAGGGACCCAGCCCCAGCATTTT. Its protein product is CASRRTGTQPQHF. The full variable domain, in which reference TRBV19 and TRBJ1-5 provide the parts outside the CDR3, is DGGITQSPKYLFRKEGQNVTLSCEQNLNHDAMYWYRQDPGQGLRLIYYSQIVNDFQKGDIAEGYSVSREKKESFPLTVTSAQKNPTAFYLCASRRTGTQPQHFGDGTRLSIL.

This clone was detected a few times. The rearrangement joins TRBV7-8 to TRBJ1-1, with D perhaps TRBD1 (5 bases). From germline, CDR1 is SGHVS and CDR2 FQNEAQ. Deletions cut 5 bases from V and 3 bases from J, with 13 bases between. The CDR3 is 14 residues long. CDR3 sequence reads: CASSPRDDDTEAFF. The CDR3 nucleotides read TGTGCCAGCAGCCCCAGGGACGACGACACTGAAGCTTTCTTT. The variable domain in full, with the rest retrieved from reference TRBV7-8 and TRBJ1-1, is GAGVSQSPRYKVAKRGQDVALRCDPISGHVSLFWYQQALGQGPEFLTYFQNEAQLDKSGLPSDRFFAERPEGSVSTLKIQRTQQEDSAVYLCASSPRDDDTEAFFGQGTRLTVV.

This rearrangement joins TRBV30 to TRBJ2-5; TRBD1 agrees at 10 bases. Germline CDR1 is GTSNPN and CDR2 is SVGIG (reference sequence). V shed 5 bases, J shed 6 bases, and the junction held 6 bases outside the gene matches. The CDR3 runs 13 residues. The CDR3 is CAWETGGPKTQYF. DNA for the CDR3: TGTGCCTGGGAGACAGGGGGCCCGAAGACCCAGTACTTC.

This clone was seen once. The chain combines TRBV6-5 with TRBJ1-1; a possible D gene is TRBD1 (5 bases). Germline CDR1 MNHEY, CDR2 SVGAGI. The CDR3 covers 15 residues. V lost 5 bases and J lost 4, with 17 bases in between. CDR3 sequence (DNA): TGTGCCAGCAGTATATTGGGGGGTACGGGCACTGAAGCTTTCTTT. Amino acid sequence: CASSILGGTGTEAFF.

The chain couples TRBV5-1 to TRBJ2-1, with unresolved D. Germline V gene sequence: CDR1 SGHRS, CDR2 YFSETQ. V dropped 0 bases and J dropped 0 bases, with 10 bases sitting between them. This CDR3 contains 16 residues. The CDR3 bases are TGCGCCAGCAGCTTGGCCGGAATTAGCTCCTACAATGAGCAGTTCTTC. Protein product: CASSLAGISSYNEQFF. The whole variable domain, remainder taken from reference TRBV5-1 and TRBJ2-1, is KAGVTQTPRYLIKTRGQQVTLSCSPISGHRSVSWYQQTPGQGLQFLFEYFSETQRNKGNFPGRFSGRQFSNSRSEMNVSTLELGDSALYLCASSLAGISSYNEQFFGPGTRLTVL.

This clone has just one count. The J gene is TRBJ1-2, the V gene TRBV6-2 or TRBV6-3, with D possibly TRBD1 on 5 matching bases. Trimming shortened V by 2 bases and J by 5 bases, and 9 bases separated the two germline ends. The CDR3 spans 13 residues. CDR1 and CDR2 (germline): MNHEY, SVGEGT. The CDR3 loop is CASSYPQGYGYTF. CDR3 DNA: TGTGCCAGCAGTTACCCCCAGGGTTATGGCTACACCTTC.

This rearrangement joins TRBV5-1 to TRBJ2-7; TRBD1 is a possible D gene (5 bases). CDR1 and CDR2 (germline): SGHRS, YFSETQ. The V gene lost 4 bases and the J gene lost 4 bases, with 15 bases spanning the gap. CDR3 length: 14 amino acids. CDR3: CASSESADRYEQYF. Here the CDR3 DNA reads TGCGCCAGCAGCGAATCTGCCGACAGATACGAGCAGTACTTC.

The CDR3, as DNA: TGTGCCAGCAGCCGCTACGGGGCAGGGAGCTCTGGAAACACCATATATTTT. Translated: CASSRYGAGSSGNTIYF. V and J are TRBV7-3 and TRBJ1-3, with TRBD1 as a possible D gene (5 bases). CDR1 is SGHTA, CDR2 FQGTGA, per germline. Trimming stripped 5 bases from V and 0 bases from J, with 17 bases between. The CDR3 runs to 17 residues.

CDR3 sequence: CASSLRAGAYNSPLHF. Here the CDR3 DNA reads TGTGCCAGCAGCCTCCGAGCAGGGGCCTATAATTCACCCCTCCACTTT. V and J are TRBV7-2 and TRBJ1-6, with D possibly TRBD1 on 6 matching bases. Germline CDR1 and CDR2: SGHTA and FQGNSA. The CDR3 extends over 16 amino acids. Trimming pared 5 bases from V and 2 bases from J, leaving 13 bases between.

The rearrangement joins TRBV6-6 to TRBJ2-3; D call uncertain. The CDR3 runs 12 residues. Trimming stripped 8 bases from V and 5 bases from J, with 11 bases between. Germline loops: CDR1 MNHNY, CDR2 SVGAGI (reference sequence). In DNA, the CDR3 is TGTGCCAGCCGGCCTTTTGGAGATACGCAGTATTTT. Translation: CASRPFGDTQYF.